These 18 T cell receptor beta chains originate from one sample sequenced in a study of monozygotic twins with inflammatory bowel disease. From the 5' RACE reads, TCRdb lists one entry per CDR3 protein and no DNA. Seen in this sample are some 150,000 distinct CDR3 sequences; the ten most common clones hold 6% to 9.5%. The sample comprised blood. The receptors were gathered from a human donor with ulcerative colitis or Crohn's disease, or a healthy co-twin of an affected twin (not recorded which).

The genes are TRBV12-3 or TRBV12-4 and TRBJ1-1; lacking DNA, the TRBD1 call made by TCRdb goes unchecked. The CDR3 totals 13 residues. CDR3: CASSLPGPTEAFF.

The J gene is TRBJ1-1, the V gene TRBV12-3 or TRBV12-4. The CDR3 is made up of 12 amino acids. CDR3 residues: CASSLSGFEAFF.

The chain uses TRBV20-1 and TRBJ2-3; TCRdb calls TRBD2, which cannot be checked without DNA. This CDR3 region has 15 residues. In germline, CDR1 is DFQATT, CDR2 SNEGSKA (reference sequence). This CDR3 is CSAPTVGGGGNTQYF.

The chain uses TRBV7-3 and TRBJ1-2. CDR1 is SGHTA and CDR2 is FQGTGA in the germline V gene. This CDR3 contains 13 residues. CDR3 sequence: CASSLGKASGYTF.

The genes are TRBV20-1 and TRBJ2-7; TCRdb names TRBD2, which stays unverified in the absence of DNA. The CDR3 covers 18 residues. Per the germline V gene, CDR1 is DFQATT and CDR2 is SNEGSKA (reference sequence). The CDR3 sequence is CSAREGRLAGGRGYEQYF.

CDR3 amino acids: CASRFGANVLTF. The rearrangement joins TRBV5-1 to TRBJ2-6. The germline V gene has CDR1 SGHRS and CDR2 YFSETQ. The CDR3 is made up of 12 amino acids.

This chain links TRBV6-5 with TRBJ2-7; TCRdb designates TRBD1, a call that cannot be tested without DNA. The CDR3 covers 16 residues. Germline loops: CDR1 MNHEY, CDR2 SVGAGI. The CDR3: CASSSRRGTGRYEQYF.

This chain connects TRBV20-1 to TRBJ2-7; TCRdb names TRBD1, which stays unverified in the absence of DNA. CDR3 length equals 14 residues. In germline, CDR1 is DFQATT, CDR2 SNEGSKA (reference sequence). The CDR3 sequence: CSAPLPGQHYEQYF.

V usage is TRBV6-1 and J usage is TRBJ1-2. Germline CDR1 and CDR2: MNHNS and SASEGT. CDR3 size: 11 residues. CDR3 in amino acids: CASSEVAGYTF.

The chain recombines TRBV10-3 with TRBJ2-1; absent DNA, TCRdb's TRBD1 call cannot be checked. The CDR3 spans 18 residues. Germline V gene data show CDR1 as ENHRY and CDR2 as SYGVKD. This chain's CDR3 is CAISGPGGWGSSYNEQFF.

This rearrangement joins TRBV20-1 to TRBJ2-3; TCRdb designates TRBD1, a call that cannot be tested without DNA. Germline-derived CDR1 and CDR2 are DFQATT and SNEGSKA (reference sequence). CDR3 length: 13 residues. Here the CDR3 reads CSARAPPGNTQYF.

This chain links TRBV5-4 with TRBJ1-2; TCRdb calls TRBD1, which cannot be checked without DNA. This CDR3 is 15 amino acids long. In germline, CDR1 is SGHNT, CDR2 YYREEE (reference sequence). CDR3 residues: CASSSRVKERSGYTF.

This rearrangement joins TRBV28 to TRBJ2-2. The CDR3 runs 13 residues. Per germline, CDR1 MDHEN and CDR2 SYDVKM. CDR3 sequence reads: CASSLNSPGELFF.

This chain links TRBV6-1 with TRBJ2-1; TCRdb lists TRBD2, though no DNA is available to test this call. The CDR3 is 13 residues long. CDR1 and CDR2 from the germline V gene are MNHNS and SASEGT. The CDR3 sequence is CASPGTTLNEQFF.

This chain uses TRBV27 with TRBJ2-1; with no DNA, the TCRdb D assignment of TRBD1 cannot be verified. Germline CDR1 is MNHEY and CDR2 is SMNVEV (reference sequence). The CDR3 totals 13 residues. The CDR3 is CASSSLGGAEQFF.

This chain uses TRBV9 with TRBJ2-1; TCRdb gives TRBD1 as the D gene, but with no DNA this cannot be confirmed. The V gene's germline CDR1 is SGDLS and CDR2 YYNGEE. The CDR3 totals 16 residues. The CDR3: CASSGRTTYQYNEQFF.

This rearrangement joins TRBV6-5 to TRBJ2-3; checking the TCRdb D call of TRBD2 is not possible without DNA. Per the germline V gene, CDR1 is MNHEY and CDR2 is SVGAGI. The CDR3 covers 16 residues. The CDR3 sequence is CASSYCLAGGTDTQYF.

This chain joins TRBV5-1 and TRBJ2-3; TCRdb's assignment of TRBD1 cannot be checked, as there is no DNA. The length of the CDR3 is 16 residues. Germline V CDR1 and CDR2: SGHRS, YFSETQ. CDR3 protein: CASSLQGTPSTDTQYF. Supplemented by reference TRBV5-1 and TRBJ2-3, the full variable domain reads KAGVTQTPRYLIKTRGQQVTLSCSPISGHRSVSWYQQTPGQGLQFLFEYFSETQRNKGNFPGRFSGRQFSNSRSEMNVSTLELGDSALYLCASSLQGTPSTDTQYFGPGTRLTVL.